This T cell receptor (beta chain) was obtained from a study of vaccination and CD4 T cells after COVID-19. On the study more broadly: A vaccine, either BNT162b2 or mRNA-1273, was given to participants in two doses.

Treatment described: roughly 11-day PBMC culture with coronavirus spike peptide pools or control peptides (ViraFEST assay). Fresh medium (containing IL-2) replaced half the medium on days 3 and 7. Oncomine TCR Beta short-read sequencing was applied to DNA from cultured CD4+ T cells. TCRdb itself ran the PCR reads through MiXCR, one entry per CDR3 protein. The sample holds around 20,000 distinct CDR3 sequences, under 55% seen once. V lost 3 bases and J lost 6, with 14 bases in between. The length of the CDR3 is 14 residues. The germline V gene encodes CDR1 DFQATT and CDR2 SNEGSKA (reference sequence). About this clonotype itself: The antigen remains undetermined.

The rearrangement links TRBV20-1 to TRBJ2-2, with D unclear. This TCR derives from a human donor who had recovered from COVID-19. The sample in question was CD4+ T cells from blood, cultured in vitro, obtained before SARS-CoV-2 vaccination. The CDR3 sequence is CSASHPGVPGELFF. Written as DNA, the CDR3 is TGCAGTGCTAGTCATCCCGGAGTCCCCGGGGAGCTGTTTTTT.